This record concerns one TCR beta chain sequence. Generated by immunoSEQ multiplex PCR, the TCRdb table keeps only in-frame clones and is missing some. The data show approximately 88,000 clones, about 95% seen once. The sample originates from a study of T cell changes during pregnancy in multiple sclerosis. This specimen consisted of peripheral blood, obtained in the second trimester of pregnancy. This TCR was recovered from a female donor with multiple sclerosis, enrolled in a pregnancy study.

This chain's CDR3 is CASSYRGDESYEQYF. The CDR3 DNA reads as TGTGCCAGCAGCTACAGGGGTGATGAGTCCTACGAGCAGTACTTC. The J gene is TRBJ2-7, the V gene TRBV6-1, with 7 bases that match TRBD1. The CDR3 spans 15 residues. Germline CDR1 reads MNHNS; CDR2 reads SASEGT. J lost 1 base, V lost 6 bases, and 9 bases had no gene match.